Following are 10 T cell receptor beta chains from one sample sequenced in a study of T cells in Graves' hyperthyroidism and ophthalmopathy. TCR beta CDR3 regions were amplified from RNA. Carried out on the TCR CDR3, a first-round RT-PCR used the HTBI primer set. TCRdb ran MiXCR on the multiplex PCR reads and lists one entry per CDR3 protein. The data contain a few hundred thousand distinct CDR3 sequences, 22% of them singletons. The sample was blood. These receptors were taken from a woman in her seventies with Graves' ophthalmopathy.

This clonotype has more than one count but fewer than ten. The chain employs TRBV20-1 and TRBJ1-2; TRBD1 aligns across 9 bases. In germline, CDR1 is DFQATT, CDR2 SNEGSKA (reference sequence). The CDR3 is made up of 13 amino acids. Trimming at V came to 7 bases and at J to 3 bases, leaving 6 bases not matched to a gene. The CDR3 protein is CSVVGTGHYGYTF. The CDR3 DNA reads TGCAGTGTGGTAGGGACAGGGCACTATGGCTACACCTTC.

This clonotype was counted ten times or more. CDR3 protein: CASTQGGPYEQYF. DNA of the CDR3: TGTGCCAGCACCCAGGGGGGACCCTACGAGCAGTACTTC. The chain employs TRBV2 and TRBJ2-7; weak D call: TRBD1 (7 bases). The CDR3 length is 13 residues. V dropped 7 bases and J dropped 2 bases, with 12 bases sitting between them. CDR1 is SNHLY, CDR2 FYNNEI, per germline.

Ten or more counts support this clonotype. V is TRBV27 and J is TRBJ1-4, with 8 bases fitting TRBD1. V dropped 5 bases and J dropped 3; count of bases not matched to a gene: 5. Per the germline V gene, CDR1 is MNHEY and CDR2 is SMNVEV (reference sequence). This CDR3 is 15 amino acids long. CDR3 coding DNA: TGTGCCAGCAGTCCCCGGACAGGGTCTAATGAAAAACTGTTTTTT. This codes for CASSPRTGSNEKLFF.

This clonotype was seen many times. This rearrangement joins TRBV12-3 or TRBV12-4 to TRBJ1-3; D gene ambiguous. Trimming left V 3 bases short and J 0 bases short, with 6 bases between. The CDR3 consists of 14 residues. CDR3 amino acids: CASSLSGSGNTIYF. The CDR3 nucleotides are TGTGCCAGCAGTTTGAGCGGCTCTGGAAACACCATATATTTT.

With regard to this clonotype: The junction differs from germline at one of its ends, possibly a read error. The chain is built from TRBV11-2 and TRBJ2-7; D is ambiguous. CDR3 length: 13 amino acids. Germline values: CDR1 SGHAT, CDR2 FQNNGV. The CDR3 DNA follows: TGCGCCAGCAGCCAAGGGCCTGGCGGCGAGCAGTACTTC. Its translation is CASSQGPGGEQYF.

There are a few counts of this clonotype. The V and J genes are TRBV7-3 and TRBJ2-3; 7 bases match TRBD2. Germline CDR1 and CDR2: SGHTA and FQGTGA. The CDR3 length is 15 residues. V was clipped by 0 bases and J by 5 bases; unmatched bases: 5. CDR3 DNA sequence: TGTGCCAGCAGCTTAACTCCCACTAGCGTAGATACGCAGTATTTT. Translation gives CASSLTPTSVDTQYF.

V and J are TRBV24-1 and TRBJ2-7, with D perhaps matching TRBD2 (5 bases). The V end was cut by 3 bases, the J end by 9 bases, with 11 bases between. Germline values: CDR1 KGHDR, CDR2 SFDVKD. This CDR3 spans 12 amino acids. The CDR3 protein is CATSDGGPWQYF. The DNA for the CDR3 is TGTGCCACCAGTGATGGCGGGCCATGGCAGTACTTC.

This clonotype has at least ten counts. The chain recombines TRBV12-3 or TRBV12-4 with TRBJ2-2; 7 positions match TRBD1. The CDR3 extends over 14 amino acids. Losses at the gene ends were 6 bases for V and 5 bases for J; bases not matched to a gene: 6. The CDR3 DNA reads TGTGCCAGCAGCCCAGGGGGACGAACCGGGGAGCTGTTTTTT. Its translation: CASSPGGRTGELFF.

This clonotype was seen only a few times. DNA for the CDR3: TGTGCCAGTGGACAGTCCCAAGAGACCCAGTACTTC. It specifies CASGQSQETQYF. This chain uses TRBV12-3 or TRBV12-4 with TRBJ2-5; D is perhaps TRBD1 (6 bases). The V gene lost 9 bases and the J gene lost 1 base, with 9 bases spanning the gap. The CDR3 spans 12 residues.

Concerning this clonotype itself: A much larger clone differs from this one at a single base, so this may be a read error. The chain is built from TRBV12-5 and TRBJ1-1; D remains ambiguous. Germline V CDR1 and CDR2: LGHNT, FRNRAP. This CDR3 is built from 15 residues. Trimming took off 4 bases at V and 3 bases at J, with 15 bases between the two ends. The CDR3 spells CASGSAPSAYTEAFF. The CDR3 DNA reads as TGTGCTAGTGGTTCGGCACCTTCAGCCTACACTGAAGCTTTCTTT.